The text below deals with one T cell receptor beta chain. Its antigen is undetermined. This specimen comes from a study of long-term antiretroviral therapy in people with HIV. Study-wide findings and caveats: ART-treated samples gained diversity yet remained below transplant donor controls. Documentation of ART adherence, viral resistance or therapy changes was absent. Clones showing expansion before ART dominated the repertoire at all time points.

Germline CDR1 is MDHEN and CDR2 is SYDVKM. The V segment lost 5 bases and the J segment 9 bases; nucleotides outside the gene matches: 15. The CDR3 contains 15 residues. Investigators performed immunoSEQ version v3.0 at survey level. Clones were read by immunoSEQ multiplex PCR, and TCRdb kept only the in-frame ones, dropping some. The data contain around 29,000 clones, about nine tenths of them singletons. The rearrangement uses TRBV28 and TRBJ2-7; 8 bases align to TRBD1. The TCR originated in a man in his forties or fifties with HIV. This specimen was unsorted PBMCs, taken 3.2 years before starting antiretroviral therapy. This CDR3 reads CASSPISPRDRPQYF. Written as DNA, the CDR3 is TGTGCCAGCAGTCCCATATCCCCGCGGGACAGGCCGCAGTACTTC.